The 18 T cell receptor beta chains listed next were all sequenced from one sample in a study of OX40 agonist ivuxolimab in advanced cancers. Clones were read by immunoSEQ multiplex PCR, and TCRdb kept only the in-frame ones, dropping some. The repertoire holds tens of thousands of clones, with roughly 94% as singletons. The source was CD4+ or CD8+ T cells sorted from blood, collected in a trial of the OX40 agonist ivuxolimab. The receptor source for this set is an adult with an advanced solid tumor such as melanoma, head and neck, liver or kidney cancer.

V gene TRBV5-5 combines with J gene TRBJ1-6; no clear D gene. The V end was cut by 0 bases, the J end by 9 bases, with 7 bases between. Per the germline V gene, CDR1 is SGHKS and CDR2 is YYEKEE (reference sequence). The CDR3 totals 13 residues. As DNA, the CDR3 is TGTGCCAGCAGCTTGGATAGGGTTTCACCCCTCCACTTT. It is translated as CASSLDRVSPLHF.

V is TRBV18 and J is TRBJ2-5; D is unresolved. The CDR3 extends over 14 amino acids. Trimming pared 0 bases from V and 5 bases from J, leaving 10 bases between. Germline values: CDR1 KGHSH, CDR2 LQKENI. CDR3 protein: CASSPPGYRETQYF. The CDR3 DNA follows: TGTGCCAGCTCACCACCCGGCTACCGGGAGACCCAGTACTTC.

This sequence joins TRBV5-1 and TRBJ1-2, with 7 bases that match TRBD1. V lost 4 bases, J lost 3 bases, and 3 bases stayed unmatched. The germline gives CDR1 SGHRS, CDR2 YFSETQ. The CDR3 length is 13 residues. The CDR3 DNA reads TGCGCCAGCAGCCCGACAGGGCACTATGGCTACACCTTC. This gives the protein CASSPTGHYGYTF.

Turning to this clone: Other DNA sequences in the sample encode the same CDR3. The rearrangement uses TRBV27 and TRBJ2-7, with 7 bases fitting TRBD1. Germline assignment: CDR1 MNHEY and CDR2 SMNVEV (reference sequence). The CDR3 runs to 13 residues. The junction had 1 base not matched to a gene; V was cut back by 5 bases and J by 0 bases. CDR3 sequence reads: CASSRDSSYEQYF. The CDR3 DNA is TGTGCCAGCAGTAGGGACAGCTCCTACGAGCAGTACTTC.

The chain combines TRBV6-5 with TRBJ2-1; 7 bases line up with TRBD1. This CDR3 is built from 13 residues. Unmatched junction bases numbered 3, after V lost 6 bases and J lost 4 bases. Germline V lookup: CDR1 MNHEY, CDR2 SVGAGI. In DNA form, the CDR3 reads TGTGCCAGCAGCCCACAGGGGTACAATGAGCAGTTCTTC. Translating it yields CASSPQGYNEQFF.

The rearrangement links TRBV18 to TRBJ1-4; 7 nucleotides line up with TRBD1. From germline, CDR1 is KGHSH and CDR2 LQKENI. Trimming took 4 bases from V and 6 from J; bases not matched to a gene: 8. This CDR3 comprises 15 residues. The CDR3 region is CASSRTIGTDEKLFF. CDR3 nucleotides: TGTGCCAGCTCACGCACCATCGGGACAGATGAAAAACTGTTTTTT.

The rearrangement links TRBV28 to TRBJ2-2; D is perhaps TRBD2 (5 bases). Germline CDR1 MDHEN, CDR2 SYDVKM. The CDR3 is made up of 13 amino acids. V lost 3 bases and J 6 bases, leaving 8 bases between the germline ends. CDR3 sequence (DNA): TGTGCCAGCAGTTTTGAGGGAGCCGGGGAGCTGTTTTTT. The encoded protein is CASSFEGAGELFF.

The genes are TRBV6-1 and TRBJ1-5; unclear D gene. CDR3 length: 14 residues. CDR1 is MNHNS and CDR2 is SASEGT in the germline V gene. V dropped 0 bases and J dropped 7 bases, with 10 bases sitting between them. Here the CDR3 reads CASSEALTGQPQHF. The CDR3 region has the DNA TGTGCCAGCAGTGAAGCCCTGACCGGCCAGCCCCAGCATTTT.

The CDR3 region has the DNA TGTGCCTGGAACCTTGGGGGGGGCCCCGACGAGCAGTACTTC. As protein: CAWNLGGGPDEQYF. This chain joins TRBV30 and TRBJ2-7; D is possibly TRBD2 (7 bases). This CDR3 has 14 amino acids. Germline V gives CDR1 GTSNPN, CDR2 SVGIG (reference sequence). Trimming pared 4 bases from V and 5 bases from J, leaving 18 bases between. The full variable domain, with the rest looked up from reference TRBV30 and TRBJ2-7, is SQTIHQWPATLVQPVGSPLSLECTVEGTSNPNLYWYRQAAGRGLQLLFYSVGIGQISSEVPQNLSASRPQDRQFILSSKKLLLSDSGFYLCAWNLGGGPDEQYFGPGTRLTVT.

CDR3 in amino acids: CASSQTGDLADTQYF. The CDR3 coding sequence is TGTGCCAGCAGTCAAACAGGGGACTTAGCGGATACGCAGTATTTT. V is TRBV2 and J is TRBJ2-3, with D maybe TRBD1 (7 bases). Germline CDR1 is SNHLY and CDR2 is FYNNEI. CDR3 length: 15 amino acids. V lost 5 bases and J 6 bases, leaving 18 bases between the germline ends.

The chain combines TRBV2 with TRBJ2-3; 14 nucleotides line up with TRBD2. Germline-derived CDR1 and CDR2 are SNHLY and FYNNEI. V shed 5 bases and J 2 bases; nucleotides not matched to a gene: 6. The CDR3 covers 17 residues. The CDR3: CASSSMGLAGDTDTQYF. CDR3 DNA: TGTGCCAGCAGTTCAATGGGACTAGCGGGAGACACAGATACGCAGTATTTT.

The chain uses TRBV6-5 and TRBJ2-1, with TRBD2 identical over 8 bases. This CDR3 is built from 14 residues. Germline V gene sequence: CDR1 MNHEY, CDR2 SVGAGI. The V and J ends lost 5 bases and 2 bases, in that order; junction bases with no gene match: 2. CDR3 sequence reads: CASSRGGPYNEQFF. The CDR3 DNA reads as TGTGCCAGCAGTCGGGGGGGCCCCTACAATGAGCAGTTCTTC.

The gene calls are TRBV11-3 and TRBJ1-2; D is ambiguous. Germline lookup yields CDR1 SGHNT and CDR2 YENEEA. This CDR3 is built from 12 residues. Trimming took 4 bases from V and 12 from J, leaving 15 bases between them. CDR3 nucleotides: TGTGCCAGCAGCTCCGCCGGCAGTGAACACACCTTC. This gives the protein CASSSAGSEHTF.

V is TRBV6-5 and J is TRBJ2-6; D not resolved. CDR1 and CDR2 from the germline V gene are MNHEY and SVGAGI. Between the trimmed V and J ends, which lost 2 bases and 0 bases, there was a span of 8 bases. The CDR3 is made up of 16 amino acids. CDR3 in amino acids: CASSYTTASGANVLTF. In DNA, the CDR3 is TGTGCCAGCAGTTACACCACAGCCTCTGGGGCCAACGTCCTGACTTTC.

In regard to this clone: The CDR3 does not close with the conserved phenylalanine or tryptophan, likely indicating a read error. The DNA is omitted, as the CDR3 cannot be located on it reliably, and the CDR3 follows TCRdb's listing. The chain combines TRBV4-2 with TRBJ2-3; the D call of TRBD1 is as the table states it, not checked on the DNA. CDR1 and CDR2 (germline): LGHNA, YNFKEQ. Both ends counted, the CDR3 spans 10 residues. The CDR3 sequence is CASSQDRVSC.

The chain recombines TRBV5-1 with TRBJ2-1; 11 bases are shared with TRBD1. V shed 3 bases and J 3 bases; nucleotides not matched to a gene: 5. The V gene's germline CDR1 is SGHRS and CDR2 YFSETQ. CDR3 length equals 16 residues. The CDR3 here is CASSSGTGGNYNEQFF. In DNA form, the CDR3 reads TGCGCCAGCAGCTCAGGGACAGGGGGTAACTACAATGAGCAGTTCTTC.

The V call is TRBV5-4, the J call TRBJ1-1; D perhaps matches TRBD1 (5 bases). The germline V and J ends were trimmed by 4 bases and 0 bases, with 19 bases remaining between them. CDR3 length: 17 amino acids. Germline loops: CDR1 SGHNT, CDR2 YYREEE (reference sequence). The CDR3 here is CASSLLPGGSMNTEAFF. DNA for the CDR3: TGTGCCAGCAGCCTCCTGCCGGGGGGATCGATGAACACTGAAGCTTTCTTT.

The chain joins TRBV14 to TRBJ2-7; the D is unclear. The CDR3 is 11 amino acids. The V end lost 1 base, the J end lost 6 bases, and 4 bases lay between the germline ends. From germline, CDR1 is SGHDN and CDR2 FVKESK. The CDR3 sequence: CASSQGVEQYF. The CDR3, as DNA: TGTGCCAGCAGCCAAGGGGTCGAGCAGTACTTC.